Listed here are 30 T cell receptor beta chains from one sample, sequenced in a study of response to subunit inactivated influenza vaccine. TCRdb fed the RT-PCR reads into MiXCR, producing one record per CDR3 protein. The sample holds around 570,000 distinct CDR3 sequences, 6.5% to 8% seen once. Sequencing used PBMCs from blood, obtained around 2 years after vaccination. These receptors were obtained from a man aged 45 to 75 who received an inactivated influenza vaccine.

The chain recombines TRBV11-2 with TRBJ2-7; D may correspond to TRBD1 or TRBD2 (6 bases each). V lost 2 bases and J lost 0, with 20 bases in between. The germline V gene has CDR1 SGHAT and CDR2 FQNNGV. The CDR3 has 18 residues. The CDR3 nucleotides read TGTGCCAGCAGCTTAAGGAGTGGGGGGCCTAAACACTCCTACGAGCAGTACTTC. Translated: CASSLRSGGPKHSYEQYF.

This clonotype was seen repeatedly, ten times or more. The CDR3 DNA sequence: TGTGCCAGCAGCCAACCTTCAGGGGACACCAACATTCAGTACTTC. This translates into CASSQPSGDTNIQYF. The chain carries TRBV4-2 and TRBJ2-4, with a weak D call TRBD1 (6 bases). V was cut by 2 bases and J by 7 bases, with 15 bases left in between. Germline loops: CDR1 LGHNA, CDR2 YNFKEQ. The CDR3 has 15 residues.

The chain couples TRBV7-9 to TRBJ1-1; no clear D gene. This CDR3 has 14 residues. Germline values: CDR1 SEHNR, CDR2 FQNEAQ (reference sequence). V was trimmed by 2 bases and J by 0 bases, leaving 7 bases between them. The chain's CDR3 is CASSLIQMNTEAFF. The CDR3 nucleotides are TGTGCCAGCAGCTTAATCCAGATGAACACTGAAGCTTTCTTT.

The chain couples TRBV5-6 to TRBJ2-2, with a possible D match to TRBD1 (5 bases). Trimming left V 1 base short and J 4 bases short, with 11 bases between. CDR1 is SGHDT, CDR2 YYEEEE, per germline. The CDR3 is 15 residues long. CDR3 amino acids: CASSLWGVGTGELFF. CDR3 DNA sequence: TGTGCCAGCAGCTTGTGGGGCGTCGGCACCGGGGAGCTGTTTTTT.

This clonotype showed up just a few times. This chain uses TRBV20-1 with TRBJ2-3, with 10 bases fitting TRBD2. Germline V lookup: CDR1 DFQATT, CDR2 SNEGSKA (reference sequence). There are 14 residues in the CDR3. V lost 1 base to trimming and J lost 8 bases; unmatched junction nucleotides: 6. The CDR3 reads CSARVLAGDGTQYF. Here the CDR3 DNA reads TGCAGTGCTAGAGTCCTAGCGGGAGATGGTACGCAGTATTTT.

This clonotype was seen a few times. The chain recombines TRBV2 with TRBJ2-1; 8 nucleotides align to TRBD1. This CDR3 is built from 12 residues. V dropped 8 bases and J dropped 9; count of bases not matched to a gene: 6. In germline, CDR1 is SNHLY, CDR2 FYNNEI. This CDR3 is CASGQGIGEQFF. The DNA for the CDR3 is TGTGCCAGCGGACAGGGTATCGGTGAGCAGTTCTTC. Filled out from reference TRBV2 and TRBJ2-1, the complete variable domain reads EPEVTQTPSHQVTQMGQEVILRCVPISNHLYFYWYRQILGQKVEFLVSFYNNEISEKSEIFDDQFSVERPDGSNFTLKIRSTKLEDSAMYFCASGQGIGEQFFGPGTRLTVL.

This clonotype has just a few counts. The CDR3 DNA reads TGCAGCGTTGAGGAGGGTAGCACCTACAATGAGCAGTTCTTC. As protein: CSVEEGSTYNEQFF. The chain combines TRBV29-1 with TRBJ2-1; D may be TRBD2 (6 bases). V was shortened by 3 bases and J by 2 bases, with 11 bases between the two germline ends. The germline V gene encodes CDR1 SQVTM and CDR2 ANQGSEA. This CDR3 has 14 amino acids.

This chain uses TRBV2 with TRBJ2-1, with TRBD2 matching over 8 bases. The CDR3 is 21 residues long. The J segment lost 5 bases and the V segment lost 6 bases, leaving 27 bases of the junction unmatched. CDR1 and CDR2 (germline): SNHLY, FYNNEI. The CDR3 region has the DNA TGTGCCAGCAGGCGGGGCAGGGGAACGACCCAAGGCGGGAGGCTAAACAATGAGCAGTTCTTC. Translated, it gives CASRRGRGTTQGGRLNNEQFF.

This clonotype was counted a few times. The chain employs TRBV6-5 and TRBJ2-5; possibly TRBD1 or TRBD2 for D (5 bases each). V was pared by 3 bases and J by 4 bases, with 15 bases between. Germline V gene lookup returns CDR1 MNHEY and CDR2 SVGAGI. This CDR3 comprises 15 residues. DNA for the CDR3: TGTGCCAGCAGTTATGGGACCCTTGGGGCAGAGACCCAGTACTTC. This sequence encodes CASSYGTLGAETQYF.

This clonotype was recorded many times. This chain links TRBV4-1 with TRBJ2-3; TRBD2 matches at 9 bases. CDR1 and CDR2 (germline): MGHRA, YSYEKL. There are 17 residues in the CDR3. Unmatched junction bases numbered 9, after V lost 0 bases and J lost 5 bases. This CDR3 reads CASSQEWSGGHGDTQYF. The CDR3 coding sequence is TGCGCCAGCAGCCAAGAGTGGAGCGGGGGGCATGGAGATACGCAGTATTTT.

This clonotype was recorded many times. The chain combines TRBV12-3 or TRBV12-4 with TRBJ2-3; 7 nucleotides line up with TRBD1. V was pared by 6 bases and J by 3 bases, with 9 bases of the junction left unmatched. The CDR3 loop spans 15 amino acids. In DNA form, the CDR3 reads TGTGCCAGCAGGCCGGGGACAGTAAGGACAGATACGCAGTATTTT. Encoded protein: CASRPGTVRTDTQYF.

This clonotype was found a few times. V usage is TRBV28 and J usage is TRBJ1-2, with D possibly being TRBD1 (6 bases). Trimming took 10 bases from V and 0 from J, leaving 15 bases between them. Germline V gene data show CDR1 as MDHEN and CDR2 as SYDVKM. The CDR3 loop spans 14 amino acids. CDR3 amino acids: CATTGTPSNYGYTF. The DNA for the CDR3 is TGTGCCACCACCGGGACACCTTCTAACTATGGCTACACCTTC.

This clonotype was seen only a few times. The chain couples TRBV12-3 or TRBV12-4 to TRBJ2-3; D ambiguous. The CDR3 contains 12 residues. V was clipped by 3 bases and J by 4 bases, with 5 bases between them. The chain's CDR3 is CASSFYSDTQYF. CDR3 bases: TGTGCCAGCAGTTTCTATTCAGATACGCAGTATTTT.

This clonotype was seen ten or more times. The rearrangement links TRBV29-1 to TRBJ2-7; 9 bases agree with TRBD1. CDR1 SQVTM and CDR2 ANQGSEA come from the germline V gene. The CDR3 length is 12 residues. The V and J ends lost 7 bases and 6 bases, in that order; junction bases with no gene match: 7. The CDR3: CSALGQGFEQYF. As DNA, the CDR3 is TGCAGCGCACTAGGACAGGGGTTCGAGCAGTACTTC.

This clonotype was recorded a few times. This chain connects TRBV2 to TRBJ1-5; 8 bases are shared with TRBD1. CDR3 length: 15 amino acids. With V trimmed by 5 bases and J by 5 bases, 8 bases remained unmatched. Per the germline V gene, CDR1 is SNHLY and CDR2 is FYNNEI. The CDR3 sequence: CASSTTGEYDQPQHF. The CDR3 DNA is TGTGCCAGCAGTACGACAGGGGAGTACGATCAGCCCCAGCATTTT.

The J gene is TRBJ1-1, the V gene TRBV9; no clear D gene. Germline assignment: CDR1 SGDLS and CDR2 YYNGEE. CDR3 length: 13 amino acids. Trimming stripped 2 bases from V and 9 bases from J, with 14 bases between. This chain's CDR3 is CASSVQEGGQAFF. CDR3 DNA: TGTGCCAGCAGCGTTCAGGAAGGCGGTCAAGCTTTCTTT.

The V call is TRBV7-9, the J call TRBJ1-5, with unresolved D. V dropped 5 bases and J dropped 7 bases, with 12 bases sitting between them. In germline, CDR1 is SEHNR, CDR2 FQNEAQ (reference sequence). The CDR3 spans 13 residues. The CDR3 nucleotides read TGTGCCAGCAGCCCTTCACTGGGCCAGCCCCAGCATTTT. It yields the protein CASSPSLGQPQHF.

This clonotype has a count of ten or more. The gene calls are TRBV10-3 and TRBJ1-2; weak D call: TRBD1 (5 bases). Germline loops: CDR1 ENHRY, CDR2 SYGVKD. V was pared by 10 bases and J by 7 bases, with 25 bases between. This CDR3 is built from 15 residues. The CDR3 reads CATPKVTAGRGGYTF. Written as DNA, the CDR3 is TGTGCCACACCCAAGGTCACCGCAGGGAGAGGTGGCTACACCTTC.

V usage is TRBV29-1 and J usage is TRBJ1-3; 8 bases agree with TRBD1. There are 12 residues in the CDR3. V shed 5 bases and J 4 bases; nucleotides not matched to a gene: 1. Germline CDR1 is SQVTM and CDR2 is ANQGSEA. The CDR3 is CSVTGGGNTIYF. The DNA of the CDR3 is TGCAGCGTTACAGGGGGAGGAAACACCATATATTTT.

There are a few counts of this clonotype. The V gene is TRBV20-1, the J gene TRBJ2-7; D is possibly TRBD2 (5 bases). Germline V gene sequence: CDR1 DFQATT, CDR2 SNEGSKA (reference sequence). CDR3 length: 14 amino acids. Trimming took off 6 bases at V and 1 base at J, with 16 bases between the two ends. CDR3 in amino acids: CSADERTLSYEQYF. The DNA for the CDR3 is TGCAGTGCCGACGAGCGGACTCTTTCCTACGAGCAGTACTTC.

Only a few counts were recorded for this clonotype. V is TRBV30 and J is TRBJ1-1; 11 positions match TRBD1. V lost 3 bases to trimming and J lost 4 bases; unmatched junction nucleotides: 4. This CDR3 region has 14 residues. CDR1 is GTSNPN, CDR2 SVGIG, per germline (reference sequence). The CDR3 sequence: CAWRGQGDSTEAFF. For the CDR3, the DNA is TGTGCCTGGAGGGGACAGGGGGATAGCACTGAAGCTTTCTTT.

This clonotype was seen a few times. The chain uses TRBV20-1 and TRBJ1-2; 7 nucleotides agree with TRBD1. V was pared by 6 bases and J by 0 bases, with 4 bases of the junction left unmatched. The germline CDR1 and CDR2 sequences are DFQATT and SNEGSKA (reference sequence). This CDR3 has 13 amino acids. The CDR3 loop reads CSARQGPNYGYTF. CDR3 sequence (DNA): TGCAGTGCGCGACAGGGCCCTAACTATGGCTACACCTTC.

The chain uses TRBV4-1 and TRBJ2-3, with 8 nucleotides matching TRBD2. J was trimmed by 6 bases and V by 7 bases; bases with no gene match: 21. The germline gives CDR1 MGHRA, CDR2 YSYEKL. The CDR3 spans 18 residues. CDR3 amino acids: CASTTERPRGGRQDTQYF. The CDR3 DNA reads as TGCGCCAGCACCACAGAGAGGCCCCGGGGGGGTCGACAGGATACGCAGTATTTT.

This clonotype was found many times. The rearrangement uses TRBV15 and TRBJ2-1; 7 positions agree with TRBD1. The CDR3 has 12 residues. J was trimmed by 8 bases and V by 5 bases; bases with no gene match: 3. Germline-derived CDR1 and CDR2 are LNHNV and YYDKDF (reference sequence). The CDR3 nucleotides read TGTGCCACCAGCCTGACAGGGTATGAGCAGTTCTTC. Translation gives CATSLTGYEQFF.

In this sample, this clonotype turned up many times. V is TRBV29-1 and J is TRBJ1-3; D not certain. Between the trimmed V and J ends, which lost 5 bases and 0 bases, there was a span of 5 bases. The CDR3 is 12 amino acids. CDR1 is SQVTM and CDR2 is ANQGSEA in the germline V gene. The CDR3 protein is CSVLNSGNTIYF. The CDR3 DNA sequence: TGCAGCGTTCTGAACTCTGGAAACACCATATATTTT.

This clonotype was seen at least ten times. The rearrangement uses TRBV28 and TRBJ1-6, with D hard to call. The CDR3 is 15 residues long. V was cut by 2 bases and J by 0 bases, with 5 bases left in between. The germline V gene encodes CDR1 MDHEN and CDR2 SYDVKM. The CDR3 protein is CASSLRSSYNSPLHF. The CDR3 DNA sequence: TGTGCCAGCAGTTTAAGGAGCTCCTATAATTCACCCCTCCACTTT.

This clonotype has just a few counts. The chain couples TRBV7-2 to TRBJ2-7; D not resolved. V lost 1 base and J lost 2, with 12 bases in between. The germline V gene encodes CDR1 SGHTA and CDR2 FQGNSA. The CDR3 has 15 residues. This CDR3 is CASSLVGAQTYEQYF. Here the CDR3 DNA reads TGTGCCAGCAGCTTAGTAGGAGCACAAACCTACGAGCAGTACTTC.

The CDR3 region is CASSLVASGGAADTQYF. The CDR3 DNA reads as TGTGCCAGCAGTTTAGTGGCTAGCGGGGGGGCCGCAGATACGCAGTATTTT. The chain is built from TRBV12-3 or TRBV12-4 and TRBJ2-3, with 12 bases fitting TRBD2. Unmatched junction bases numbered 6, after V lost 1 base and J lost 4 bases. This CDR3 contains 17 residues.

Many counts were recorded for this clonotype. The V and J genes are TRBV2 and TRBJ1-1; D remains ambiguous. The CDR3 sequence is 13 residues long. The germline V gene encodes CDR1 SNHLY and CDR2 FYNNEI. V dropped 8 bases and J dropped 0 bases, with 10 bases sitting between them. CDR3 sequence reads: CASVEQLNTEAFF. The CDR3 bases are TGTGCCAGCGTGGAACAGCTGAACACTGAAGCTTTCTTT.

The CDR3 sequence is CSARDRRRRNTEAFF. Here the CDR3 DNA reads TGCAGTGCTAGAGATCGGCGGCGGAGAAACACTGAAGCTTTCTTT. The chain uses TRBV20-1 and TRBJ1-1, with unresolved D. The V end lost 0 bases, the J end lost 2 bases, and 13 bases lay between the germline ends. The length of the CDR3 is 15 residues. Germline CDR1 is DFQATT and CDR2 is SNEGSKA (reference sequence).